Below, 20 T cell receptor beta chains from the same sample are listed, as sequenced in a study of control samples from healthy donors and cancer patients. Measured with immunoSEQ multiplex PCR; TCRdb has only the in-frame clones, and not every one. The sample lists about 47,000 clones, 80% occurring once. Sequences were obtained from blood. These receptor sequences come from a man between 65 and 79 years old in good health.

The chain has TRBV7-3 and TRBJ1-1; TRBD1 might be the D (6 bases). This CDR3 spans 14 amino acids. Between the trimmed V and J ends, which lost 4 bases and 4 bases, there was a span of 13 bases. Germline V gene lookup returns CDR1 SGHTA and CDR2 FQGTGA. CDR3 coding DNA: TGTGCCAGCAGCTCAACAGGGACGGGCACTGAAGCTTTCTTT. Its protein product is CASSSTGTGTEAFF.

The chain employs TRBV5-4 and TRBJ2-7, with D possibly matching TRBD2 (5 bases). This CDR3 comprises 17 residues. Germline-derived CDR1 and CDR2 are SGHNT and YYREEE (reference sequence). The germline V and J ends were trimmed by 4 bases and 5 bases, with 25 bases remaining between them. CDR3 amino acids: CASSPSALAAKGHEQYF. The CDR3 coding sequence is TGTGCCAGCAGCCCATCAGCCCTAGCCGCAAAGGGCCACGAGCAGTACTTC.

The chain recombines TRBV18 with TRBJ1-1; the match to TRBD1 covers 7 bases. The ends lost 4 bases at V and 3 bases at J; junction bases unmatched: 5. CDR3 length equals 14 residues. The V gene's germline CDR1 is KGHSH and CDR2 LQKENI. CDR3 in DNA: TGTGCCAGCTCACGGACAGGTCGGGACACTGAAGCTTTCTTT. This gives the protein CASSRTGRDTEAFF.

V usage is TRBV6-5 and J usage is TRBJ2-7; a possible D gene is TRBD2 (5 bases). Trimming took off 5 bases at V and 1 base at J, with 12 bases between the two ends. In germline, CDR1 is MNHEY, CDR2 SVGAGI. CDR3 size: 14 residues. The CDR3 is CASSPGRGSYEQYF. In DNA, the CDR3 is TGTGCCAGCAGTCCCGGCCGGGGATCCTACGAGCAGTACTTC.

The chain employs TRBV20-1 and TRBJ2-5; D uncertain. V was shortened by 3 bases and J by 2 bases, with 13 bases between the two germline ends. Germline V lookup: CDR1 DFQATT, CDR2 SNEGSKA (reference sequence). The CDR3 has 14 amino acids. The CDR3 region has the DNA TGCAGTGCTAGTAAATGGTCAGATCAAGAGACCCAGTACTTC. It yields the protein CSASKWSDQETQYF.

The V gene is TRBV7-7, the J gene TRBJ2-1; D may be TRBD2 (6 bases). The germline V gene encodes CDR1 SSHAT and CDR2 FNYEAQ (reference sequence). V lost 1 base and J 5 bases, leaving 9 bases between the germline ends. This CDR3 comprises 14 residues. CDR3 residues: CASSLGGTNNEQFF. The CDR3 nucleotides are TGTGCCAGCAGCTTAGGCGGGACCAACAATGAGCAGTTCTTC.

This clone was observed once. V and J are TRBV13 and TRBJ2-1; D is unresolved. The V end was cut by 6 bases, the J end by 5 bases, with 20 bases between. The CDR3 contains 16 residues. The germline V gene encodes CDR1 PRHDT and CDR2 FYEKMQ (reference sequence). CDR3 residues: CASSYRLRGKDNEQFF. As DNA, the CDR3 is TGTGCCAGCAGTTACCGCCTCCGTGGGAAAGACAATGAGCAGTTCTTC.

Concerning this clone itself: Other DNA sequences in the sample encode the same CDR3. V usage is TRBV28 and J usage is TRBJ1-2, with D possibly matching TRBD1 (5 bases). CDR1 and CDR2 from the germline V gene are MDHEN and SYDVKM. V was shortened by 2 bases and J by 4 bases, with 5 bases between the two germline ends. The CDR3 consists of 12 residues. CDR3 sequence: CASSLGGYGYTF. Written as DNA, the CDR3 is TGTGCCAGCAGTTTAGGGGGCTATGGCTACACCTTC.

The gene calls are TRBV12-2 and TRBJ1-4; the DNA was not used to check the table's D call, TRBD1. TRBV12-2 is a listed pseudogene. The CDR3 loop spans 17 amino acids. CDR3 protein: CASRLHQPGHLNEKLFF. Written as DNA, the CDR3 is TGTGCAAGTCGCCTACACCAGCCGGGACACCTAAATGAAAAACTGTTTTTT.

This chain links TRBV20-1 with TRBJ2-5; D possibly uses TRBD1 or TRBD2 (5 bases each). This CDR3 region has 14 residues. V dropped 3 bases and J dropped 2 bases, with 13 bases sitting between them. Per germline, CDR1 DFQATT and CDR2 SNEGSKA (reference sequence). As DNA, the CDR3 is TGCAGTGCTAGTCCGGGACCAACGCAAGAGACCCAGTACTTC. It is translated as CSASPGPTQETQYF.

The chain has TRBV7-2 and TRBJ1-1; 9 bases are a match to TRBD1. The germline CDR1 and CDR2 sequences are SGHTA and FQGNSA. Losses at the gene ends were 5 bases for V and 6 bases for J; bases not matched to a gene: 4. The CDR3 totals 13 residues. CDR3 in amino acids: CASSKQGASEAFF. In nucleotides, the CDR3 is TGTGCCAGCAGCAAACAGGGGGCCTCTGAAGCTTTCTTT.

V and J are TRBV7-8 and TRBJ2-1, with D possibly being TRBD1 (5 bases). The length of the CDR3 is 14 residues. Trimming left V 3 bases short and J 5 bases short, with 11 bases between. CDR1 and CDR2 from the germline V gene are SGHVS and FQNEAQ. CDR3 region: CASSLDYRNNEQFF. The CDR3 coding sequence is TGTGCCAGCAGCTTGGATTACAGGAACAATGAGCAGTTCTTC.

This clone was observed a few times. The CDR3 region is CASSPRTGQETQYF. Here the CDR3 DNA reads TGTGCCAGCAGTCCCCGGACAGGACAAGAGACCCAGTACTTC. The genes are TRBV2 and TRBJ2-5; 7 bases are a match to TRBD1. Germline CDR1 and CDR2: SNHLY and FYNNEI. This CDR3 has 14 residues. V shed 5 bases, J shed 2 bases, and the junction held 5 bases outside the gene matches. The full variable domain, rest sourced from reference TRBV2 and TRBJ2-5, is EPEVTQTPSHQVTQMGQEVILRCVPISNHLYFYWYRQILGQKVEFLVSFYNNEISEKSEIFDDQFSVERPDGSNFTLKIRSTKLEDSAMYFCASSPRTGQETQYFGPGTRLLVL.

The chain is built from TRBV28 and TRBJ2-7; D is perhaps TRBD2 (5 bases). Germline assignment: CDR1 MDHEN and CDR2 SYDVKM. CDR3 length: 15 amino acids. Trimming pared 2 bases from V and 4 bases from J, leaving 15 bases between. CDR3 coding DNA: TGTGCCAGCAGTTTAGGAGGAGCTAGCCGGTACGAGCAGTACTTC. It specifies CASSLGGASRYEQYF. The whole variable domain, filled in from reference TRBV28 and TRBJ2-7, reads DVKVTQSSRYLVKRTGEKVFLECVQDMDHENMFWYRQDPGLGLRLIYFSYDVKMKEKGDIPEGYSVSREKKERFSLILESASTNQTSMYLCASSLGGASRYEQYFGPGTRLTVT.

The gene calls are TRBV6-5 and TRBJ2-7; D gene uncertain. The germline V gene has CDR1 MNHEY and CDR2 SVGAGI. The CDR3 length is 16 residues. Trimming pared 4 bases from V and 2 bases from J, leaving 18 bases between. CDR3 loop: CASSSLGPVNAYEQYF. CDR3 coding DNA: TGTGCCAGCAGTTCCCTAGGACCTGTCAACGCCTACGAGCAGTACTTC.

The J gene is TRBJ1-1, the V gene TRBV5-1; TRBD1 might be the D (5 bases). The CDR3 length is 15 residues. Trimming took off 0 bases at V and 1 base at J, with 10 bases between the two ends. CDR1 is SGHRS and CDR2 is YFSETQ in the germline V gene. DNA of the CDR3: TGCGCCAGCAGCTTGGACCCAACAGGGAACACTGAAGCTTTCTTT. It yields the protein CASSLDPTGNTEAFF.

The V and J genes are TRBV7-9 and TRBJ1-1; weak D call: TRBD1 (6 bases). Trimming cost V 7 bases and J 0 bases, with 21 bases left between them. Germline V lookup: CDR1 SEHNR, CDR2 FQNEAQ (reference sequence). This CDR3 contains 17 residues. The CDR3 loop is CASIPRTVSQVNTEAFF. As DNA, the CDR3 is TGTGCCAGCATCCCCAGGACAGTTTCACAAGTGAACACTGAAGCTTTCTTT.

V and J are TRBV7-9 and TRBJ2-3; 9 bases are a match to TRBD2. The CDR3 has 15 residues. Germline trimming cut 5 bases from V and 6 bases from J; bases unmatched to any gene: 9. Per germline, CDR1 SEHNR and CDR2 FQNEAQ (reference sequence). This chain's CDR3 is CASSLRGGPYDTQYF. Written as DNA, the CDR3 is TGTGCCAGCAGCCTGCGGGGGGGCCCGTATGATACGCAGTATTTT. Together with reference TRBV7-9 and TRBJ2-3, the CDR3 gives the full variable domain: DTGVSQNPRHKITKRGQNVTFRCDPISEHNRLYWYRQTLGQGPEFLTYFQNEAQLEKSRLLSDRFSAERPKGSFSTLEIQRTEQGDSAMYLCASSLRGGPYDTQYFGPGTRLTVL.

The CDR3 sequence is CASSGRWYQPQHF. The CDR3 DNA reads TGTGCCAGCAGCGGTAGGTGGTACCAGCCCCAGCATTTT. This rearrangement joins TRBV12-3 or TRBV12-4 to TRBJ1-5; unclear D gene. Trimming cost V 6 bases and J 7 bases, with 13 bases left between them. CDR3 length equals 13 residues.

This rearrangement joins TRBV4-2 to TRBJ1-1; weak D call: TRBD1 (5 bases). Germline V gene sequence: CDR1 LGHNA, CDR2 YNFKEQ. V lost 1 base and J 6 bases, leaving 9 bases between the germline ends. This CDR3 comprises 13 residues. CDR3 amino acids: CASSQGRGAEAFF. The CDR3 coding sequence is TGTGCCAGCAGCCAAGGACGGGGGGCTGAAGCTTTCTTT.